This passage covers 16 T cell receptor beta chains from one sample sequenced in a study of shared clonotypes between healthy human individuals. Here immunoSEQ multiplex PCR was the method, and the copy in TCRdb shows in-frame clones only, minus some. The sample yields around 1.9 million clones, just under 95% seen once. CD45RO negativity and positive selection for CCR7 defined naive CD8 cells, a population that excluded terminally differentiated effector memory CD45RA+ cells. The sample was naive CD8+ T cells from PBMCs. These receptors were obtained from a man between 18 and 29 years old in good health. Some clones in this sample may be carry-over from other donors' samples.

The chain uses TRBV30 and TRBJ2-5; no definite D call. Germline values: CDR1 GTSNPN, CDR2 SVGIG (reference sequence). V shed 0 bases and J shed 5 bases, with 10 bases lying between them. The CDR3 extends over 13 amino acids. For the CDR3, the DNA is TGTGCCTGGAGTGTAGGTCGTAGGGAGACCCAGTACTTC. Protein: CAWSVGRRETQYF.

The V and J genes are TRBV7-9 and TRBJ2-3; D is ambiguous. This CDR3 spans 16 amino acids. The V gene lost 3 bases and the J gene lost 2 bases, with 15 bases spanning the gap. Germline V gene data show CDR1 as SEHNR and CDR2 as FQNEAQ (reference sequence). CDR3 residues: CASSFRAERSTDTQYF. CDR3 nucleotides: TGTGCCAGCAGCTTTAGGGCGGAAAGGTCCACAGATACGCAGTATTTT.

The gene calls are TRBV14 and TRBJ1-2; D not resolved. Germline CDR1 is SGHDN and CDR2 is FVKESK. The CDR3 spans 14 residues. The V gene lost 2 bases and the J gene lost 3 bases, with 10 bases spanning the gap. The DNA of the CDR3 is TGTGCCAGCAGCCAAAGCGGAACCGACTATGGCTACACCTTC. This codes for CASSQSGTDYGYTF.

The chain combines TRBV5-4 with TRBJ1-1; 9 bases align to TRBD1. The germline CDR1 and CDR2 sequences are SGHNT and YYREEE (reference sequence). After removal of 3 bases from V and 6 bases from J, the junction contained 12 bases not matched to a gene. The CDR3 runs to 16 residues. CDR3 DNA sequence: TGTGCCAGCAGCTCGGACAGGGGCTCACATACGGCTGAAGCTTTCTTT. Protein: CASSSDRGSHTAEAFF.

CDR3 protein: CASGPGWRELDEQYF. The CDR3 coding sequence is TGTGCCAGCGGTCCCGGGTGGCGGGAGCTCGACGAGCAGTACTTC. The J gene is TRBJ2-7, the V gene TRBV27; 7 bases fit TRBD2. The germline V gene encodes CDR1 MNHEY and CDR2 SMNVEV (reference sequence). The CDR3 consists of 15 residues. V shed 8 bases and J 5 bases; nucleotides not matched to a gene: 15.

Turning to this clone: The same CDR3 arises from other DNA sequences in this sample as well. The chain recombines TRBV28 with TRBJ2-7; D gene unclear. The CDR3 loop spans 11 amino acids. Germline V gene sequence: CDR1 MDHEN, CDR2 SYDVKM. Trimming removed 3 bases from V and 1 base from J, with 1 base in between. CDR3 sequence (DNA): TGTGCCAGCAGTTTTTCCTACGAGCAGTACTTC. This translates into CASSFSYEQYF.

This chain joins TRBV28 and TRBJ1-2, with TRBD1 as a possible D gene (5 bases). Germline values: CDR1 MDHEN, CDR2 SYDVKM. Trimming took 2 bases from V and 3 from J, leaving 10 bases between them. The CDR3 extends over 14 amino acids. The CDR3 is CASSLRTSHYGYTF. In nucleotides, the CDR3 is TGTGCCAGCAGTTTAAGGACATCCCACTATGGCTACACCTTC.

The J gene is TRBJ2-1, the V gene TRBV10-2, with no clear D. The CDR3 spans 13 residues. Germline CDR1 reads WSHSY; CDR2 reads SAAADI. Trimming pared 6 bases from V and 7 bases from J, leaving 13 bases between. CDR3 nucleotide sequence: TGCGCCAGCAGCCTGGGGATGCGGAATGAGCAGTTCTTC. Amino acids: CASSLGMRNEQFF.

Points on this clone: The same CDR3 also results from other DNA sequences found in this sample. The chain carries TRBV5-6 and TRBJ2-3; D gene ambiguous. The germline V gene encodes CDR1 SGHDT and CDR2 YYEEEE. V lost 0 bases and J lost 1, with 6 bases in between. The CDR3 has 14 amino acids. CDR3 loop: CASSLAPRTDTQYF. CDR3 nucleotide sequence: TGTGCCAGCAGCTTGGCCCCACGCACAGATACGCAGTATTTT.

The chain employs TRBV6-5 and TRBJ2-1; weak D call: TRBD1 (6 bases). Germline V CDR1 and CDR2: MNHEY, SVGAGI. CDR3 length equals 15 residues. V shed 5 bases and J shed 2 bases, with 13 bases lying between them. CDR3 sequence (DNA): TGTGCCAGCAGTCCAACAGGGTTAACCTACAATGAGCAGTTCTTC. It specifies CASSPTGLTYNEQFF.

As for this clone: Other DNA sequences in the same sample also yield this CDR3. The chain couples TRBV5-4 to TRBJ1-1, with 9 bases identical to TRBD1. The V gene end was trimmed by 4 bases and the J gene end by 2 bases; junction bases not matched to a gene: 3. Germline V gene lookup returns CDR1 SGHNT and CDR2 YYREEE (reference sequence). The CDR3 is 14 amino acids. DNA for the CDR3: TGTGCCAGCAGCCGGGACAGGGCCAACACTGAAGCTTTCTTT. Encoded protein: CASSRDRANTEAFF. Together with reference TRBV5-4 and TRBJ1-1, the CDR3 gives the full variable domain: ETGVTQSPTHLIKTRGQQVTLRCSSQSGHNTVSWYQQALGQGPQFIFQYYREEENGRGNFPPRFSGLQFPNYSSELNVNALELDDSALYLCASSRDRANTEAFFGQGTRLTVV.

V usage is TRBV5-4 and J usage is TRBJ2-1; 9 bases agree with TRBD2. The CDR3 runs 15 residues. The germline V gene has CDR1 SGHNT and CDR2 YYREEE (reference sequence). V shed 3 bases, J shed 7 bases, and the junction held 8 bases outside the gene matches. CDR3 protein: CASSSTGTSSNEQFF. The DNA for the CDR3 is TGTGCCAGCAGCTCCACCGGGACTAGCTCAAATGAGCAGTTCTTC. The full variable domain, in which reference TRBV5-4 and TRBJ2-1 provide the parts outside the CDR3, is ETGVTQSPTHLIKTRGQQVTLRCSSQSGHNTVSWYQQALGQGPQFIFQYYREEENGRGNFPPRFSGLQFPNYSSELNVNALELDDSALYLCASSSTGTSSNEQFFGPGTRLTVL.

The chain couples TRBV19 to TRBJ1-1, with D unclear. The V gene lost 3 bases and the J gene lost 0 bases, with 8 bases spanning the gap. The germline V gene encodes CDR1 LNHDA and CDR2 SQIVND (reference sequence). CDR3 length: 14 residues. CDR3 in amino acids: CASSMTPVNTEAFF. CDR3 coding DNA: TGTGCCAGTAGTATGACACCCGTGAACACTGAAGCTTTCTTT. Full variable domain (outside the CDR3, taken from reference TRBV19 and TRBJ1-1): DGGITQSPKYLFRKEGQNVTLSCEQNLNHDAMYWYRQDPGQGLRLIYYSQIVNDFQKGDIAEGYSVSREKKESFPLTVTSAQKNPTAFYLCASSMTPVNTEAFFGQGTRLTVV.

The chain couples TRBV5-8 to TRBJ1-5; no clear D gene. This CDR3 is 16 amino acids long. Germline loops: CDR1 SGHTS, CDR2 YDEGEE. V was cut by 0 bases and J by 0 bases, with 10 bases left in between. The CDR3 protein is CASSLEAGSSNQPQHF. CDR3 nucleotides: TGTGCCAGCAGCTTGGAAGCGGGGAGTAGCAATCAGCCCCAGCATTTT.

The CDR3 region is CASSDTGGIPYQETQYF. In nucleotides, the CDR3 is TGTGCCAGCAGCGACACCGGGGGCATTCCGTACCAAGAGACCCAGTACTTC. This sequence joins TRBV9 and TRBJ2-5; D may match TRBD1 or TRBD2 (6 bases each). CDR1 is SGDLS and CDR2 is YYNGEE in the germline V gene. This CDR3 has 17 residues. Trimming shortened V by 3 bases and J by 0 bases, and 18 bases separated the two germline ends.

Note on this clone: Other nucleotide sequences from this sample produce the same CDR3. The gene calls are TRBV5-5 and TRBJ2-7; D remains unclear. The CDR3 extends over 11 amino acids. V was cut by 4 bases and J by 4 bases, with 6 bases left in between. The germline gives CDR1 SGHKS, CDR2 YYEKEE (reference sequence). CDR3 residues: CASSPNYEQYF. The CDR3 nucleotides are TGTGCCAGCAGCCCTAATTACGAGCAGTACTTC.